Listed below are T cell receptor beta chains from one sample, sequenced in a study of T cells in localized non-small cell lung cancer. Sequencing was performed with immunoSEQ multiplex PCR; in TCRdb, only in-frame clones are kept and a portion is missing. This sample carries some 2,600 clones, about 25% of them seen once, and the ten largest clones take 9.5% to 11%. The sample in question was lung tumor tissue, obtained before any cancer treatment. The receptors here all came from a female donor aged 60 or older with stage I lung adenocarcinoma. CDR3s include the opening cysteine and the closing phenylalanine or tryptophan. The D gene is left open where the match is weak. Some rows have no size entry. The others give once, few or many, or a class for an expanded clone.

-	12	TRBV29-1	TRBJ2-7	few	TGCAGCGTTGCGGGCAGCTCCTACGAGCAGTACTTC	CSVAGSSYEQYF
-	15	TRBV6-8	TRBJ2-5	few	TGTGCCAGCAGCCGGGGCCTAGGGGGGGAAAAGACCCAGTACTTC	CASSRGLGGEKTQYF
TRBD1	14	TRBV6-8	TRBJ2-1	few	TGTGCCATCAACCTGGGGGACAGCCACAATGAGCAGTTCTTC	CAINLGDSHNEQFF
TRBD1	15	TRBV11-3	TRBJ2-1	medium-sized	TGTGCCAGCACTCCGGGACAGGGGAAAGTAAATGAGCAGTTCTTC	CASTPGQGKVNEQFF
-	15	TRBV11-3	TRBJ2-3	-	TGTGCCAGCAGCGGTGCCGGGACGCTCACAGATACGCAGTATTTT	CASSGAGTLTDTQYF
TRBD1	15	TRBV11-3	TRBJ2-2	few	TGTGCCAGCAGGGGACAGGGGGGGAACACCGGGGAGCTGTTTTTT	CASRGQGGNTGELFF
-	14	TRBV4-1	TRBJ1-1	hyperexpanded	TGCGCCAGCAGCCACCGGACAGAGAACACTGAAGCTTTCTTT	CASSHRTENTEAFF
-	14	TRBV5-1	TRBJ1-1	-	TGCGCCAGCAGCTCCTTCAGGAGGGGGACTGAAGCTTTCTTT	CASSSFRRGTEAFF
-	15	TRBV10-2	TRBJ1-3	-	TGCGCCAGCAGTGAGGGTCGACAGATTGGAAACACCATATATTTT	CASSEGRQIGNTIYF
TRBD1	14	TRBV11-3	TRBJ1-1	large	TGTGCCAGCAGCTTGGAGAGGGGGCTCACTGAAGCTTTCTTT	CASSLERGLTEAFF
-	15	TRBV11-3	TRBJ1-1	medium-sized	TGTGCCAGCAGCCCCCCGCCGGTCATGAACACTGAAGCTTTCTTT	CASSPPPVMNTEAFF
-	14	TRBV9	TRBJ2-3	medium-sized	TGTGCCACCATCACAGGGTCGAGCACAGATACGCAGTATTTT	CATITGSSTDTQYF
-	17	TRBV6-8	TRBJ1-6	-	TGTGCCAGCAGATTCGACTCCACCGGCTCCTATAATTCACCCCTCCACTTT	CASRFDSTGSYNSPLHF
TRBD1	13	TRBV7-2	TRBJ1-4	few	TGTGCCAGCAGCGGACAGGGGTATGAAAAACTGTTTTTT	CASSGQGYEKLFF
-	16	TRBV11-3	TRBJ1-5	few	TGTGCCAGCAGCCCCAACCCCGCCGGCTACAATCAGCCCCAGCATTTT	CASSPNPAGYNQPQHF
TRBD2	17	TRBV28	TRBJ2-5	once	TGTGCCAGCAGTATCCCGAGGTCCGTGACTAGCGGAAAGACCCAGTACTTC	CASSIPRSVTSGKTQYF
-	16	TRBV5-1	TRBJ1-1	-	TGCGCCAGCAGCTTGAGCGGCAGCCTCGGGGGAACTGAAGCTTTCTTT	CASSLSGSLGGTEAFF
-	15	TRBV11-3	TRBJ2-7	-	TGTGCCAGCAGCTTTCGGGCAGGGTGGGACTACGAGCAGTACTTC	CASSFRAGWDYEQYF
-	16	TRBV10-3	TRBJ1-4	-	TGTGCCATCAGTGAGTCGGCGGGACGGCTGAATGAAAAACTGTTTTTT	CAISESAGRLNEKLFF
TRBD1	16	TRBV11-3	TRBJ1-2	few	TGTGCCAGCAGCCCAAACCGGGACAGGGTGTTCGTGGGCTACACCTTC	CASSPNRDRVFVGYTF
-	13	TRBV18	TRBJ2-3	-	TGTGCCAGCTCAACGGGGGCCGCGGATACGCAGTATTTT	CASSTGAADTQYF
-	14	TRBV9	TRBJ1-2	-	TGTGCCAGCAGTGATCAGGGACACCCCGATGGCTACACCTTC	CASSDQGHPDGYTF
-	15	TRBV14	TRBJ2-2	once	TGTGCCAGCAGCCAAGAGCTAGGGAACACCGGGGAGCTGTTTTTT	CASSQELGNTGELFF
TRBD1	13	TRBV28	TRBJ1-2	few	TGTGCCAGCAGCCCAGACAGGGCGCAGGGCTACACCTTC	CASSPDRAQGYTF
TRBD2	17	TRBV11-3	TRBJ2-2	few	TGTGCCAGCAGACGGACTAGCGGGATGGGGAACACCGGGGAGCTGTTTTTT	CASRRTSGMGNTGELFF
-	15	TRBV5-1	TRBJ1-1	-	TGCGCCAGCAGCTTGGGCCCGGGACGAGGGGAAGTAGCTTTCTTT	CASSLGPGRGEVAFF
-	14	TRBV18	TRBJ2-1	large	TGTGCCAGCTCACCATTGAGGGATGTCGATGAGCAGTTCTTC	CASSPLRDVDEQFF
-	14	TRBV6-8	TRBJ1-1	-	TGTGCCAGCACCAAGGGGGTTGGGAACACTGAAGCTTTCTTT	CASTKGVGNTEAFF
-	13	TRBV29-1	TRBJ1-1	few	TGCAGCGTTGAATTGGGCCTGAACACTGAAGCTTTCTTT	CSVELGLNTEAFF
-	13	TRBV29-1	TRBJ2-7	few	TGCAGCGTTGAAGATCTAGGGGGGCCTGAGCAGTACTTC	CSVEDLGGPEQYF
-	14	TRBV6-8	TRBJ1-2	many	TGTGCCAGCAGGGCCTACAGGGCACACTATGGCTACACCTTC	CASRAYRAHYGYTF
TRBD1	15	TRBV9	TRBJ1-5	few	TGTGCCAGCTCCCGGGACAGCCTTAGCAATCAGCCCCAGCATTTT	CASSRDSLSNQPQHF
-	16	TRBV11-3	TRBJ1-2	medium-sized	TGTGCCAGCAGCGACCCATCACAGGGATTTGTCTATGGCTACACCTTC	CASSDPSQGFVYGYTF
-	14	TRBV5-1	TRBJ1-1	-	TGCGCCAGCAGCTTGGGGGGGCTGAACACTGAAGCTTTCTTT	CASSLGGLNTEAFF
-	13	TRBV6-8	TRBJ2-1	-	TGTGCCAGCAGTTTAACCCGCTACAATGAGCAGTTCTTC	CASSLTRYNEQFF
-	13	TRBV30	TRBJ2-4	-	TGTGCCTGGAGTGTGCAAGGGAAAAACATTCAGTACTTC	CAWSVQGKNIQYF
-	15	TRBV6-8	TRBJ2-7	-	TGTGCCAGCAGTTACCTACCCTCGGGGGACTACGAGCAGTACTTC	CASSYLPSGDYEQYF
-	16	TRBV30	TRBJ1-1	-	TGTGCCTCTAGCCCCCGGGCGATTCGTATGAACACTGAAGCTTTCTTT	CASSPRAIRMNTEAFF
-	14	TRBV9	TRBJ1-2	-	TGTGCCAGCACTGAACGGGGTTGGACGGAGGGCTACACCTTC	CASTERGWTEGYTF
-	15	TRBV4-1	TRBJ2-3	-	TGCGCCAGCAGCCAAGGAGACAGGAGCACAGATACGCAGTATTTT	CASSQGDRSTDTQYF
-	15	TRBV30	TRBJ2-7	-	TGTGCCTGGAGTGCCCACCGGACGCAGGAGGATGAGCAGTACTTC	CAWSAHRTQEDEQYF
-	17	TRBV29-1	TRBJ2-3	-	TGCAGCGTTGAAGGAGAGGGGGCGCGGGGTAGCACAGATACGCAGTATTTT	CSVEGEGARGSTDTQYF
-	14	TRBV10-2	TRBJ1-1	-	TGCGCCAGCAGTGGGAGGGTTGGCGACACTGAAGCTTTCTTT	CASSGRVGDTEAFF
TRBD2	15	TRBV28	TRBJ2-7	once	TGTGCCAGCAGTCTACCCCCTAGCGGGAGATTCGAGCAGTACTTC	CASSLPPSGRFEQYF
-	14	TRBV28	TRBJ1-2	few	TGTGCCAGCATTCTGGAGGGCTACCAGGACGGCTACACCTTC	CASILEGYQDGYTF
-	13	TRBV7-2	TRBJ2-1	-	TGTGCCAGCAGCTTAGCAGGGTTTGGTGAGCAGTTCTTC	CASSLAGFGEQFF
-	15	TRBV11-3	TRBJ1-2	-	TGTGCCAGCAGCTTAGTAGCAGGGGATCCCTATGGCTACACCTTC	CASSLVAGDPYGYTF
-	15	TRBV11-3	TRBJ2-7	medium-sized	TGTGCCAGCAGCTTAACCGGCCGGAGCTCCTACGAGCAGTACTTC	CASSLTGRSSYEQYF
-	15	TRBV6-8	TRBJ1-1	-	TGTGCCAGCAGTGATGCAGGGGTGGGGGCCACTGAAGCTTTCTTT	CASSDAGVGATEAFF
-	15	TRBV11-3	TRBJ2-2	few	TGTGCCAGCAGCGTTGACGAGAGAAGACGCGGGGAGCTGTTTTTT	CASSVDERRRGELFF
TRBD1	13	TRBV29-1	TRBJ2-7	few	TGCAGCGTTGGGACAGGACCCCCCTCCGAGCAGTACTTC	CSVGTGPPSEQYF
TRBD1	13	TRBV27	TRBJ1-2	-	TGTGCCAGCAGAGAGACAGGGAACTATGGCTACACCTTC	CASRETGNYGYTF
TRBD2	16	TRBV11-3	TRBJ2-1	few	TGTGCCAGCAGTCATACTCGACTAGCGGGAAGCGATGAGCAGTTCTTC	CASSHTRLAGSDEQFF
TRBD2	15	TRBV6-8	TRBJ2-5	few	TGTGCCAGCAGTTACGGGGTAGCGGGAGATGAGACCCAGTACTTC	CASSYGVAGDETQYF
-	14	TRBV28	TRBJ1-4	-	TGTGCCAGCACTTACGGGGGGCCTAATGAAAAACTGTTTTTT	CASTYGGPNEKLFF